The 6 T cell receptor beta chains presented below share a single source sample, sequenced in a study of blood T cell repertoires in COVID-19 (dated by TCRdb to 2019 to 2021). The method was the immunoSEQ multiplex PCR assay. Here the immuneACCESS table is served through TCRdb, limited to in-frame sequences with V and J called. Missing clones are a known gap in these copies; in checked studies unresolved V genes cover under half, and the rest lacks a known reason. The sample table records approximately 160,000 clones; roughly nine tenths of these occur just once. The ten largest account for 15% to 20% of the sample. Sequencing used peripheral blood. The receptors were sampled from a man between 60 and 75 years old with active or convalescent COVID-19.

The CDR3 bases are TGTGCCAGCAGCCTCTACAGGGGGAGGAACTATGGCTACACCTTC. As protein: CASSLYRGRNYGYTF. The chain couples TRBV5-5 to TRBJ1-2; 8 positions match TRBD1. The germline CDR1 and CDR2 sequences are SGHKS and YYEKEE (reference sequence). This CDR3 contains 15 residues. Trimming at V came to 4 bases and at J to 2 bases, leaving 7 bases not matched to a gene.

The rearrangement joins TRBV3-1 (or the pseudogene TRBV3-2) to TRBJ2-3; D possibly corresponds to TRBD2 (6 bases). The V gene's germline CDR1 is LGHDT and CDR2 YNNKEL (reference sequence). Trimming took 3 bases from V and 0 from J, leaving 13 bases between them. The CDR3 covers 16 residues. The CDR3 sequence: CASSQAGRGSTDTQYF. For the CDR3, the DNA is TGTGCCAGCAGCCAGGCCGGGCGGGGAAGCACAGATACGCAGTATTTT.

J is TRBJ1-1 and V is TRBV10-2, with 10 bases fitting TRBD1. The CDR3 consists of 14 residues. CDR1 is WSHSY, CDR2 SAAADI, per germline. J was trimmed by 7 bases and V by 6 bases; bases with no gene match: 8. CDR3: CASSATGGGGEAFF. The DNA for the CDR3 is TGCGCCAGCAGCGCGACAGGGGGCGGAGGTGAAGCTTTCTTT.

This chain links TRBV5-1 with TRBJ1-2; TRBD1 matches 9 bases. CDR1 is SGHRS and CDR2 is YFSETQ in the germline V gene. The CDR3 is 14 residues long. The J segment lost 7 bases and the V segment lost 4 bases, leaving 8 bases of the junction unmatched. For the CDR3, the DNA is TGCGCCAGCAGCCCTCTACAGGGGGCCTCTGGCTACACCTTC. The encoded protein is CASSPLQGASGYTF.

The chain uses TRBV27 and TRBJ1-1; 10 nucleotides line up with TRBD1. The CDR3 runs 15 residues. The ends lost 5 bases at V and 1 base at J; junction bases unmatched: 4. Germline V CDR1 and CDR2: MNHEY, SMNVEV (reference sequence). DNA of the CDR3: TGTGCCAGCAGTACTTGGACAGGGGGGAACACTGAAGCTTTCTTT. Protein: CASSTWTGGNTEAFF.

The genes are TRBV2 and TRBJ1-4, with D maybe TRBD1 (5 bases). The CDR3 sequence is 16 residues long. The V gene's germline CDR1 is SNHLY and CDR2 FYNNEI. V was clipped by 0 bases and J by 1 base, with 9 bases between them. The CDR3 loop is CASSEAGGVTNEKLFF. The CDR3 DNA sequence: TGTGCCAGCAGTGAAGCGGGGGGGGTAACTAATGAAAAACTGTTTTTT.